This TCR beta chain was captured in a study of T cells in localized non-small cell lung cancer. General study points: A higher density of T cells in blood coincided with extended overall survival. Compared with tumor, uninvolved adjacent lung displayed greater T cell clonality, ranking highest overall.

The method was immunoSEQ multiplex PCR; TCRdb's version includes in-frame clones alone and lacks a portion of them. The repertoire holds roughly 48,000 clones, with around three quarters as singletons. To note about this clone: Its antigen is undetermined.

Germline V gene lookup returns CDR1 SGHDT and CDR2 YYEEEE. V gave up 2 bases and J gave up 0 bases, with 3 bases separating them. The CDR3 is 12 amino acids. The clonotype originates from a woman aged 40-69 years with stage II lung adenocarcinoma. V gene TRBV5-6 combines with J gene TRBJ2-7; unclear D gene. This material consisted of PBMCs, taken before any cancer treatment. The CDR3 coding sequence is TGTGCCAGCAGCTTTAGCTCCTACGAGCAGTACTTC. Translated: CASSFSSYEQYF.